This TCR beta chain derives from a study of blood T cell repertoires in COVID-19. The table lists this clone with a few counts. Produced via immunoSEQ multiplex PCR; TCRdb's table is partial and in-frame only. This sample yields a few hundred thousand clones, of which approximately 77% are seen a single time; more than 1% belongs to the top ten. The clonotype was recovered from a human donor with acute or convalescent COVID-19. The donor label of this sample is uncertain. The sequencing sample was made of peripheral blood.

CDR3 protein: CAWSGDRGPEAFF. CDR3 coding DNA: TGTGCCTGGAGTGGGGACAGGGGGCCTGAAGCTTTCTTT. The chain links TRBV30 to TRBJ1-1; TRBD1 aligns across 12 bases. CDR1 and CDR2 (germline): GTSNPN, SVGIG (reference sequence). This CDR3 is built from 13 residues. Losses at the gene ends were 1 base for V and 6 bases for J; bases not matched to a gene: 0.